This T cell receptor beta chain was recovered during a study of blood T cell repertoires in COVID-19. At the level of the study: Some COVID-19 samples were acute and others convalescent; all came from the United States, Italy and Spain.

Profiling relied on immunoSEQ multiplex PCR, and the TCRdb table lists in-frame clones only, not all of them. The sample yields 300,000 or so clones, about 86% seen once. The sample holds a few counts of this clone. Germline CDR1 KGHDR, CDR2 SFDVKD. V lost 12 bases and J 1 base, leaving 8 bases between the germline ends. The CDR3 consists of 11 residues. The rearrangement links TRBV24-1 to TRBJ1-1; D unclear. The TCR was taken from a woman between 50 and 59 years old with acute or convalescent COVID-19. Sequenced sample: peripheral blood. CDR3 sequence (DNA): TGTGCCGTCGGAGGGAACACTGAAGCTTTCTTT. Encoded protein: CAVGGNTEAFF.